This TCR beta chain comes out of a study of blood T cell repertoires in COVID-19. The wider study: Acute-phase and convalescent COVID-19 samples originated in the United States, Italy and Spain. Sources were T cells, B-cell-depleted T cells, or PBMCs; the material itself was cDNA or gDNA.

This clone came up once. As originally analysed: Counts of nucleated cells, estimated from reference gene primer amplification, were obtained. Libraries were prepared by immunoSEQ multiplex PCR; TCRdb keeps only in-frame clonotypes and omits some of them. From that table come the V and J calls and clone size; the DNA was used to work out D and trimming. The profile shows tens of thousands of clones, 65% to 75% of them singletons. CDR1 is MDHEN and CDR2 is SYDVKM in the germline V gene. V shed 3 bases and J shed 4 bases, with 7 bases lying between them. This CDR3 contains 13 residues. The receptor comes from a woman of 80 years or more with acute or convalescent COVID-19. This chain joins TRBV28 and TRBJ1-3; unclear D gene. The sample consisted of peripheral blood. The CDR3 spells CASSLLQGNTIYF. DNA for the CDR3: TGTGCCAGCAGTTTGTTACAGGGAAACACCATATATTTT.